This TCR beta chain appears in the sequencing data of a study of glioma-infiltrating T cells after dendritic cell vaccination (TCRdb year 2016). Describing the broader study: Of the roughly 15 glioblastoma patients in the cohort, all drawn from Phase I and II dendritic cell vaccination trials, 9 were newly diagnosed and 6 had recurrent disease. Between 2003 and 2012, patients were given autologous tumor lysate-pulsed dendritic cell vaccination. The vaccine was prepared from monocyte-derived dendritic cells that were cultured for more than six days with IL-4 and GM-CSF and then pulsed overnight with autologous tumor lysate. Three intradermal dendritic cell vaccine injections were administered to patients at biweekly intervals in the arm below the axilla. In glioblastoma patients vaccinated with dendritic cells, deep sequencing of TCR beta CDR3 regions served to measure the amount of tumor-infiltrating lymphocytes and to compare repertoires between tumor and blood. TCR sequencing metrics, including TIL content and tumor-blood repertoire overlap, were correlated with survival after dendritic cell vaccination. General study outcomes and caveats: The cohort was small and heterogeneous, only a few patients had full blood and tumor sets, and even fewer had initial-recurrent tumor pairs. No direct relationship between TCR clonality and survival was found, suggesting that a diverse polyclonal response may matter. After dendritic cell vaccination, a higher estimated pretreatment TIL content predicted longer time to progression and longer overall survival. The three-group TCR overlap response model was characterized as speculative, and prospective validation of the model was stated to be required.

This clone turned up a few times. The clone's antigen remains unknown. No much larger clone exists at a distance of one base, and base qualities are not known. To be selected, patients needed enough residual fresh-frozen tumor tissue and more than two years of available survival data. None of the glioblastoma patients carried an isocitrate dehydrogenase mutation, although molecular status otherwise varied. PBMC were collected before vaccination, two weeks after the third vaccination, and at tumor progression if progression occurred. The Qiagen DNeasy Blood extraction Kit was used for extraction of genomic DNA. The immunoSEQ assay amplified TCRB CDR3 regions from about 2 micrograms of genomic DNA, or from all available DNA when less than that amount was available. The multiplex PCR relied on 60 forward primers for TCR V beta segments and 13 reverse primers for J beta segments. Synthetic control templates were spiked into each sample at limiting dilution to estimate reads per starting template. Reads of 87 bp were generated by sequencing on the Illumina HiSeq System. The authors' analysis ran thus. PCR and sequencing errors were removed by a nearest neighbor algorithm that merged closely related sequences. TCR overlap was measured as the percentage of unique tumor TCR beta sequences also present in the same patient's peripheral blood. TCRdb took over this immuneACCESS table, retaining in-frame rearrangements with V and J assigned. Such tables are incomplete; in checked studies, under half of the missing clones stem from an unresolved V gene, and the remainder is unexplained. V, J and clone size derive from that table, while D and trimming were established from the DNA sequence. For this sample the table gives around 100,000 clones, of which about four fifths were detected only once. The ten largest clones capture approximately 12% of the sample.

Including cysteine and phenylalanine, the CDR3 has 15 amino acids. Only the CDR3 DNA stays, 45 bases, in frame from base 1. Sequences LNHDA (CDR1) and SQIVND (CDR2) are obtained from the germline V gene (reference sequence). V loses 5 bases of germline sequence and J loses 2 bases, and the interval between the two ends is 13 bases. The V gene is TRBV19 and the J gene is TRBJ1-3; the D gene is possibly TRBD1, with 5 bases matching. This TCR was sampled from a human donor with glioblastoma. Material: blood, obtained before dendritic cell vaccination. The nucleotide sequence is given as TGTGCCAGTAGTTCGACGGACAACCCTGGAAACACCATATATTTT. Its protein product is CASSSTDNPGNTIYF.